This entry lists 24 T cell receptor beta chains sequenced from one sample in a study of blood T cell repertoires in COVID-19. The protocol was immunoSEQ multiplex PCR, while the TCRdb copy is restricted to in-frame clones and leaves out a portion. The data contain 200,000 or so clones, about 87% of them singletons. The specimen was PBMCs or T cells enriched from blood (not recorded which). All receptors derive from a woman in her 30s who had recovered from COVID-19.

This clone was seen only a few times. This rearrangement joins TRBV5-1 to TRBJ2-2; TRBD2 matches at 10 bases. Germline trimming cut 0 bases from V and 3 bases from J; bases unmatched to any gene: 2. Germline V CDR1 and CDR2: SGHRS, YFSETQ. The CDR3 runs to 16 residues. CDR3: CASSLGLAGDTGELFF. CDR3 DNA sequence: TGCGCCAGCAGCTTGGGGCTAGCGGGGGACACCGGGGAGCTGTTTTTT.

V and J are TRBV11-1 and TRBJ1-1; possibly TRBD1 for D (6 bases). The germline V gene has CDR1 SGHAT and CDR2 FQDESV (reference sequence). This CDR3 has 15 amino acids. The V end was cut by 5 bases, the J end by 1 base, with 14 bases between. CDR3 nucleotides: TGTGCCAGCAGCCCCGAGGACAGAGGGAACACTGAAGCTTTCTTT. Translated: CASSPEDRGNTEAFF.

A few counts support this clone. The chain carries TRBV10-3 and TRBJ1-3, with D tentatively TRBD1 (5 bases). The CDR3 runs to 15 residues. Trimming removed 10 bases from V and 0 bases from J, with 16 bases in between. Germline-derived CDR1 and CDR2 are ENHRY and SYGVKD. The CDR3 protein is CATRQNSDSGNTIYF. In nucleotides, the CDR3 is TGTGCCACCCGACAGAATTCCGACTCTGGAAACACCATATATTTT.

The rearrangement joins TRBV27 to TRBJ1-5, with TRBD1 identical over 10 bases. From germline, CDR1 is MNHEY and CDR2 SMNVEV (reference sequence). This CDR3 contains 12 residues. J lost 12 bases, V lost 6 bases, and 5 bases had no gene match. In DNA form, the CDR3 reads TGTGCCAGCAGAGACAGGGGGCTTCGCCAGCATTTT. Residues: CASRDRGLRQHF.

The chain combines TRBV5-1 with TRBJ1-1, with D possibly matching TRBD1 (6 bases). Germline V gives CDR1 SGHRS, CDR2 YFSETQ. Between the trimmed V and J ends, which lost 0 bases and 5 bases, there was a span of 11 bases. The CDR3 is made up of 14 amino acids. The CDR3 protein is CASSLANRDTEAFF. The CDR3 bases are TGCGCCAGCAGCTTGGCTAACAGGGATACTGAAGCTTTCTTT.

The chain combines TRBV5-5 with TRBJ1-5; no clear D. CDR3 size: 13 residues. The germline CDR1 and CDR2 sequences are SGHKS and YYEKEE (reference sequence). Trimming stripped 4 bases from V and 5 bases from J, with 10 bases between. CDR3 sequence: CASSLATDQPQHF. In DNA, the CDR3 is TGTGCCAGCAGCCTGGCCACTGATCAGCCCCAGCATTTT.

The chain has TRBV19 and TRBJ1-2; tentatively, D is TRBD1 (6 bases). The CDR3 is 15 amino acids. Trimming removed 3 bases at V and 10 bases at J, with 21 bases between. CDR1 and CDR2 from the germline V gene are LNHDA and SQIVND (reference sequence). Here the CDR3 reads CASSIRYGTNISYTF. In DNA, the CDR3 is TGTGCCAGTAGTATTCGGTACGGGACAAACATCTCCTACACCTTC.

The chain combines TRBV4-1 with TRBJ1-2; 9 bases line up with TRBD1. V lost 1 base to trimming and J lost 3 bases; unmatched junction nucleotides: 6. The CDR3 covers 16 residues. Germline assignment: CDR1 MGHRA and CDR2 YSYEKL. Here the CDR3 reads CASSQVQGAGDYGYTF. In DNA, the CDR3 is TGCGCCAGCAGCCAAGTACAGGGGGCGGGGGACTATGGCTACACCTTC.

This chain connects TRBV15 to TRBJ2-2; tentative D call: TRBD1 (6 bases). This CDR3 is built from 15 residues. Germline V gene data show CDR1 as LNHNV and CDR2 as YYDKDF (reference sequence). The V end lost 2 bases, the J end lost 6 bases, and 13 bases lay between the germline ends. CDR3 bases: TGTGCCACCAGCAGAAATGCACAGGGTGCCGGGGAGCTGTTTTTT. It is translated as CATSRNAQGAGELFF.

V usage is TRBV6-2 or TRBV6-3 and J usage is TRBJ2-1, with 13 positions matching TRBD2. The CDR3 sequence is 17 residues long. The V segment lost 5 bases and the J segment 0 bases; nucleotides outside the gene matches: 4. CDR1 and CDR2 from the germline V gene are MNHEY and SVGEGT. CDR3 sequence: CASSPGTSGISYNEQFF. CDR3 coding DNA: TGTGCCAGCAGTCCCGGGACTAGCGGGATCTCCTACAATGAGCAGTTCTTC.

The J gene is TRBJ1-1, the V gene TRBV3-1 (or the pseudogene TRBV3-2), with TRBD1 matching 8 bases. CDR1 is LGHDT, CDR2 YNNKEL, per germline (reference sequence). V gave up 4 bases and J gave up 4 bases; unmatched junction bases: 5. CDR3 length: 14 amino acids. The CDR3 spells CASSLTDRGTEAFF. The CDR3 region has the DNA TGTGCCAGCAGCCTAACAGACAGGGGCACTGAAGCTTTCTTT.

The rearrangement links TRBV5-1 to TRBJ2-3; 8 bases fit TRBD2. Germline CDR1 reads SGHRS; CDR2 reads YFSETQ. The CDR3 has 17 residues. Trimming took 1 base from V and 7 from J; bases not matched to a gene: 14. CDR3 protein: CASSLLSSSGGKNTQYF. The CDR3 nucleotides read TGCGCCAGCAGCTTGTTGTCCTCGAGCGGGGGTAAAAATACGCAGTATTTT.

CDR3 nucleotide sequence: TGTGCCAGCACCCTTCCAGACAGTAACTATGGCTACACCTTC. Its translation is CASTLPDSNYGYTF. The chain recombines TRBV28 with TRBJ1-2; perhaps TRBD1 as D (5 bases). Germline CDR1 reads MDHEN; CDR2 reads SYDVKM. V was pared by 7 bases and J by 1 base, with 13 bases between. This CDR3 spans 14 amino acids.

The chain is built from TRBV11-2 and TRBJ1-4; TRBD1 aligns across 7 bases. The CDR3 is made up of 14 amino acids. CDR1 and CDR2 from the germline V gene are SGHAT and FQNNGV. V gave up 1 base and J gave up 6 bases; unmatched junction bases: 2. CDR3 sequence: CASSLGTGYEKLFF. CDR3 in DNA: TGTGCCAGCAGCTTAGGGACAGGATATGAAAAACTGTTTTTT.

This clone was seen only a few times. In DNA form, the CDR3 reads TGTGCCAGCAGCTTGTTGAGGGGGCCCCAGGGCAACACTGAAGCTTTCTTT. This translates into CASSLLRGPQGNTEAFF. The chain joins TRBV5-5 to TRBJ1-1, with 7 positions matching TRBD1. The CDR3 has 17 residues. CDR1 SGHKS and CDR2 YYEKEE come from the germline V gene (reference sequence). With V trimmed by 1 base and J by 2 bases, 11 bases remained unmatched.

This chain uses TRBV11-1 with TRBJ2-3; TRBD2 is a possible D gene (5 bases). CDR1 is SGHAT and CDR2 is FQDESV in the germline V gene (reference sequence). The CDR3 consists of 15 residues. Trimming took off 5 bases at V and 4 bases at J, with 16 bases between the two ends. CDR3 coding DNA: TGTGCCAGCAGCCTGGACTCCCTCCGCGCAGATACGCAGTATTTT. It translates to CASSLDSLRADTQYF.

The V gene is TRBV3-1 (or the pseudogene TRBV3-2), the J gene TRBJ2-3; 10 positions agree with TRBD2. CDR1 LGHDT and CDR2 YNNKEL come from the germline V gene (reference sequence). Losses at the gene ends were 3 bases for V and 2 bases for J; bases not matched to a gene: 23. This CDR3 has 22 amino acids. The CDR3: CASSHPGESGGAEGLDTDTQYF. The CDR3 DNA reads as TGTGCCAGCAGCCACCCTGGGGAGAGCGGGGGGGCTGAGGGTTTGGACACAGATACGCAGTATTTT.

The chain joins TRBV27 to TRBJ1-6; 7 nucleotides match TRBD1. V was pared by 5 bases and J by 7 bases, with 5 bases of the junction left unmatched. CDR3 length equals 14 residues. Germline CDR1 and CDR2: MNHEY and SMNVEV (reference sequence). CDR3 residues: CASSLRDRNSPLHF. CDR3 DNA: TGTGCCAGCAGTCTCCGGGACAGAAATTCACCCCTCCACTTT.

This clone has just a few counts. The sample carries other DNA sequences with the same CDR3. V and J are TRBV11-2 and TRBJ1-5; D is unclear. The germline V and J ends were trimmed by 0 bases and 2 bases, with 8 bases remaining between them. The CDR3 totals 15 residues. The germline V gene encodes CDR1 SGHAT and CDR2 FQNNGV. CDR3 loop: CASSLDIGGNQPQHF. CDR3 DNA: TGTGCCAGCAGCTTAGATATCGGTGGCAATCAGCCCCAGCATTTT.

The chain joins TRBV6-1 to TRBJ1-4; 7 positions match TRBD1. The CDR3 runs 17 residues. Losses at the gene ends were 1 base for V and 7 bases for J; bases not matched to a gene: 12. Germline CDR1 and CDR2: MNHNS and SASEGT. CDR3 coding DNA: TGTGCCAGCAGTGAAGGACAGGGAGGAGGAGGAATTGAAAAACTGTTTTTT. Encoded protein: CASSEGQGGGGIEKLFF.

V is TRBV4-2 and J is TRBJ2-3, with a weak D call TRBD1 (5 bases). In germline, CDR1 is LGHNA, CDR2 YNFKEQ. Trimming took 1 base from V and 5 from J, leaving 13 bases between them. CDR3 size: 15 residues. The CDR3 loop is CASSQVGVKQDTQYF. The CDR3 coding sequence is TGTGCCAGCAGCCAAGTAGGGGTTAAACAAGATACGCAGTATTTT.

The J gene is TRBJ1-4, the V gene TRBV5-6; 7 bases are a match to TRBD1. This CDR3 has 15 amino acids. Germline V gene sequence: CDR1 SGHDT, CDR2 YYEEEE. With V trimmed by 3 bases and J by 6 bases, 8 bases remained unmatched. In nucleotides, the CDR3 is TGTGCCAGCAGCTCATTGACAGGGTCGCATGAAAAACTGTTTTTT. This encodes CASSSLTGSHEKLFF.

This clone was recorded once. The chain joins TRBV6-5 to TRBJ1-2, with D maybe TRBD1 (6 bases). The CDR3 has 14 amino acids. Germline CDR1 is MNHEY and CDR2 is SVGAGI. V lost 6 bases, J lost 7 bases, and 18 bases lay in between. The CDR3 protein is CASSLGGQYPGYTF. CDR3 coding DNA: TGTGCCAGCAGCTTAGGGGGACAATACCCTGGCTACACCTTC.

The chain has TRBV6-1 and TRBJ1-2, with TRBD1 identical over 9 bases. CDR3 length: 15 amino acids. V lost 3 bases, J lost 6 bases, and 8 bases stayed unmatched. Germline values: CDR1 MNHNS, CDR2 SASEGT. Written as DNA, the CDR3 is TGTGCCAGCAGTGATCCGGGACAGGGACAAGATGGCTACACCTTC. Translating gives CASSDPGQGQDGYTF.